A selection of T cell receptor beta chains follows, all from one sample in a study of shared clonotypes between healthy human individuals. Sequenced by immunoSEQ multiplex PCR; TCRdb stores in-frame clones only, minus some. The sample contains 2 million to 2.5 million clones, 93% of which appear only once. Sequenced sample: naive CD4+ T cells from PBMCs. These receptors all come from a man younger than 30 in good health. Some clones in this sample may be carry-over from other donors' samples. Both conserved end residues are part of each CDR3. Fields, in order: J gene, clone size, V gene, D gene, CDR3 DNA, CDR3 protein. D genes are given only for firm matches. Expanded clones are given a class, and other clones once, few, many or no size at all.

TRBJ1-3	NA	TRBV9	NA	TGTGCCAGCAGCCCCGACAGCTACTCTGGAAACACCATATATTTT	CASSPDSYSGNTIYF
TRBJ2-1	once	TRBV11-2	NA	TGTGCCAGCAGTCCAGGACTGGGCTTTCTTAATGAGCAGTTCTTC	CASSPGLGFLNEQFF
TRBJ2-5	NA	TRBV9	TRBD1	TGTGCCAGCAGCTCGGGACAGGGGATACTAGAGACCCAGTACTTC	CASSSGQGILETQYF
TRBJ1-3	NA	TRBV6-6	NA	TGCGCCTCGCGGCCAACTGGAAACACCATATATTTT	CASRPTGNTIYF
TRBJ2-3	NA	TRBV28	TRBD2	TGTGCCAGCAGTAAAGCGGGAGGGCAAGATACGCAGTATTTT	CASSKAGGQDTQYF
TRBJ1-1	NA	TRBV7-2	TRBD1	TGTGCCAGCAGCTCACAGGGGGCAAGGGCTGAAGCTTTCTTT	CASSSQGARAEAFF
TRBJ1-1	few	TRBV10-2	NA	TGCGCCAGCAGTGGATCTACTGAAGCTTTCTTT	CASSGSTEAFF
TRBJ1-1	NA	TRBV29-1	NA	TGCAGCGTTGATCCCCCCAGAGGGGGTACCACTGAAGCTTTCTTT	CSVDPPRGGTTEAFF
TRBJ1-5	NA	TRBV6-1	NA	TGTGCCAGCAGTGCAAAACTCGATCAGCCCCAGCATTTT	CASSAKLDQPQHF
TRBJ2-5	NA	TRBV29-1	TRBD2	TGCAGCGTTGAAGGTCTGGGGGGGAAAAAGACCCAGTACTTC	CSVEGLGGKKTQYF
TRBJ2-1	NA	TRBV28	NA	TGTGCCAGCAGTTTAACGGCCCGGGATCTGAATGAGCAGTTCTTC	CASSLTARDLNEQFF
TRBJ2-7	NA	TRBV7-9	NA	TGTGCCAGCACCCTTAGTGATAACGAGCAGTACTTC	CASTLSDNEQYF
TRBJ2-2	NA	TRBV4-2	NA	TGTGCCAGCAGGTTAGGGTTGGGGAACACCGGGGAGCTGTTTTTT	CASRLGLGNTGELFF
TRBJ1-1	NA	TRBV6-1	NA	TGTGCCAGCAGTGAACAGCTGCTGACTGAAGCTTTCTTT	CASSEQLLTEAFF
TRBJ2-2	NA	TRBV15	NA	TGTGCCACCAGCAGAGTACTGACCGGGGAGCTGTTTTTT	CATSRVLTGELFF
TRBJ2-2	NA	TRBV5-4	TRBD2	TGTGCCAGCAGCCCGGCGGCACTAGCGGGAGGGGGCACCGGGGAGCTGTTTTTT	CASSPAALAGGGTGELFF
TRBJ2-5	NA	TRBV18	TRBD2	TGTGCCAGCTCACCACCTTCGACTAGCGGATCTCAAGAGACCCAGTACTTC	CASSPPSTSGSQETQYF
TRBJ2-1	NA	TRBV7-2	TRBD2	TGTGCCAGCAGGGGGGGGACTAGCGGGAGGCCCTCCTACAATGAGCAGTTCTTC	CASRGGTSGRPSYNEQFF
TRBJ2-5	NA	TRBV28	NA	TGTGCCAGCAGTTTAGTCATTCAAGAGACCCAGTACTTC	CASSLVIQETQYF
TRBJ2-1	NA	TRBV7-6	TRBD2	TGTGCCAGCAGCCTAGGGCCCCTAGCGGAACCCTACAATGAGCAGTTCTTC	CASSLGPLAEPYNEQFF
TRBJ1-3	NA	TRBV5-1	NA	TGCGCCAGCAGCTTGGGGGGCTACGGAAACACCATATATTTT	CASSLGGYGNTIYF
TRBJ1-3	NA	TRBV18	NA	TGTGCCAGCTCACCCTCGTATTTCCCTGGAAACACCATATATTTT	CASSPSYFPGNTIYF
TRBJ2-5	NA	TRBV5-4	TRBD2	TGTGCCAGCAGCTTGGGCGGACTAGCGCGACAAGAGACCCAGTACTTC	CASSLGGLARQETQYF
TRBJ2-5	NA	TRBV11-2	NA	TGTGCCAGCAGCTCATTGCCAGGGCAGGGGACCCAGTACTTC	CASSSLPGQGTQYF
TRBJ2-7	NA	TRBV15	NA	TGTGCCACCAGCAGATCGCCCCAGACCTACGAGCAGTACTTC	CATSRSPQTYEQYF
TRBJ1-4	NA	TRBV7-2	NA	TGTGCCAGCAGTCCCAACCGGGGGGGCACTAATGAAAAACTGTTTTTT	CASSPNRGGTNEKLFF
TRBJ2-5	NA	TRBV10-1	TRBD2	TGCGCCAGCAGCGAGGGGACTAGCGGGGCCCAAGAGACCCAGTACTTC	CASSEGTSGAQETQYF
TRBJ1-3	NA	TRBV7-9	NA	TGTGCCAGCAGCCCCACGAACACCATATATTTT	CASSPTNTIYF
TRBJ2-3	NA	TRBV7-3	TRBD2	TGTGCCAGCAGCTTGGGACTAGCGGGAGGATCCACAGATACGCAGTATTTT	CASSLGLAGGSTDTQYF
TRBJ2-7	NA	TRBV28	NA	TGTGCCAGCAGTCCAATTAGGGGAGGGGGCGACGAGCAGTACTTC	CASSPIRGGGDEQYF
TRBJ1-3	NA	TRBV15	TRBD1	TGTGCCACCAGCGGTGGGACAGGGAGAGGTGGAAACACCATATATTTT	CATSGGTGRGGNTIYF
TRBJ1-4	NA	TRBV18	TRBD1	TGTGCCAGCTCACCCGCACGACAGGGCCTGAATGAAAAACTGTTTTTT	CASSPARQGLNEKLFF
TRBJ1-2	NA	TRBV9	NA	TGTGCCAGCTCTGAAAGGGAACTACCTAACTATGGCTACACCTTC	CASSERELPNYGYTF
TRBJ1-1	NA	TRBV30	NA	TGTGCCTGGAGTTCCCCAACTGAAGCTTTCTTT	CAWSSPTEAFF
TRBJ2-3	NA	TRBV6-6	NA	TGTGCCAGCAGTTACTCAGACCCTCCGACAGATACGCAGTATTTT	CASSYSDPPTDTQYF
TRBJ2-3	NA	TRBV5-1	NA	TGCGCCAGCAGCTTGACAGCCTACACAGATACGCAGTATTTT	CASSLTAYTDTQYF
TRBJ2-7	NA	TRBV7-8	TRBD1	TGTGCCAGCAGCCAGACGGGACAGGGAGGAGGTCACGAGCAGTACTTC	CASSQTGQGGGHEQYF
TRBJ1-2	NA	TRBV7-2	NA	TGTGCCAGCAGCTTAGCTTCGGGCAGGGGCTATGGCTACACCTTC	CASSLASGRGYGYTF
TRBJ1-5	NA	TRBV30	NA	TGTGCCTGGAGTAACGGGGTTTATCAGCCCCAGCATTTT	CAWSNGVYQPQHF
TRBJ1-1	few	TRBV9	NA	TGTGCCAGCAGCGCCTTCGAGGGGGGGCAAGCTTTCTTT	CASSAFEGGQAFF
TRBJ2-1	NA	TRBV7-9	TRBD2	TGTGCCAGCAGCTTGGGTGGCGGGAGAGGTAATGAGCAGTTCTTC	CASSLGGGRGNEQFF
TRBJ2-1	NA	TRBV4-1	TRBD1	TGCGCCAGCAGCCAAGATGAAGGGGGCCGCTACAATGAGCAGTTCTTC	CASSQDEGGRYNEQFF
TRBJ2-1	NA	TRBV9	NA	TGTGCCAGCAGCGTACAAACTAGCACTTTCCATGAGCAGTTCTTC	CASSVQTSTFHEQFF
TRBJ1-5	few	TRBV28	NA	TGTGCCAGCAGGCCAGGTGGGCAGGGCAATCAGCCCCAGCATTTT	CASRPGGQGNQPQHF
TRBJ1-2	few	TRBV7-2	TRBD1	TGTGCCAGCAGCTTGACAGGGCCTTATGGCTACACCTTC	CASSLTGPYGYTF
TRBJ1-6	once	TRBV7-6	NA	TGTGCCAGCAGCTCTAGCTACATGGGTAATCGGGATAATTCACCCCTCCACTTT	CASSSSYMGNRDNSPLHF
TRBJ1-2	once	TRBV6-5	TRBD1	TGTGCCAGCAGTCCCAGGGCAGGGGGCGGCTATGGCTACACCTTC	CASSPRAGGGYGYTF
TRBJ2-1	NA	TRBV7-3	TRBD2	TGTGCCAGCAGCCAAGGACTAGTAGGGTACAATGAGCAGTTCTTC	CASSQGLVGYNEQFF
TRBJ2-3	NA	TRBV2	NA	TGTGCCAGCGGAGAGACTAGACAAGATACGCAGTATTTT	CASGETRQDTQYF
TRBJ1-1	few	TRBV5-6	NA	TGTGCCAGCAGCTTATTTCAGGGTGAAGCTTTCTTT	CASSLFQGEAFF
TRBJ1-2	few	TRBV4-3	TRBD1	TGCGCCAGCAGCCAGACAGGGGGCGACTATGGCTACACCTTC	CASSQTGGDYGYTF
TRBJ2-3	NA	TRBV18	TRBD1	TGTGCCAGCTCACGTAGTGGGACAGGAGTCACTAGCACAGATACGCAGTATTTT	CASSRSGTGVTSTDTQYF
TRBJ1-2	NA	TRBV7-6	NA	TGTGCCAGCAGCTTCTTGAAGGATAACTATGGCTACACCTTC	CASSFLKDNYGYTF
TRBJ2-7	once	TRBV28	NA	TGTGCCAGCAGTTTACCGGGGGCCTACGAGCAGTACTTC	CASSLPGAYEQYF
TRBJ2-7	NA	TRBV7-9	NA	TGTGCCAGCAGCTCAGGGTCGGGGGTCGGCGAGCAGTACTTC	CASSSGSGVGEQYF